A single T cell receptor (beta chain) is shown here with its context. This record belongs to a study of T cells in Graves' hyperthyroidism and ophthalmopathy. TCR beta CDR3 region amplification was performed from RNA transcripts. TCR CDR3 underwent first-round RT-PCR with the HTBI primer set. TCRdb passed the multiplex PCR reads through MiXCR, listing each CDR3 protein once. The sample lists around 600,000 distinct CDR3 sequences, about a sixth occurring once. Looked up from germline, CDR1 is SGHRS and CDR2 is YFSETQ. The J segment lost 4 bases and the V segment lost 3 bases, leaving 11 bases of the junction unmatched. The CDR3 covers 17 residues.

This sequence originates from a middle-aged woman with Graves' ophthalmopathy. V usage is TRBV5-1 and J usage is TRBJ1-1; 11 nucleotides line up with TRBD1. The specimen sequenced was blood. CDR3 region: CASSWSLGTGGGTEAFF. CDR3 nucleotides: TGCGCCAGCAGCTGGAGCCTCGGGACAGGGGGTGGCACTGAAGCTTTCTTT.